The 11 T cell receptor beta chains below come from one sample, sequenced in a study of blood T cell repertoires in COVID-19. The data were produced by immunoSEQ multiplex PCR, yet TCRdb's version contains in-frame clones alone and is incomplete. The sample yields roughly 110,000 clones, around 84% seen once. The sequenced sample consisted of peripheral blood. The receptors originated from a woman aged 40 to 49 with acute or convalescent COVID-19.

The rearrangement uses TRBV6-5 and TRBJ1-1, with 7 bases fitting TRBD1. This CDR3 region has 13 residues. Germline V gives CDR1 MNHEY, CDR2 SVGAGI. The J segment lost 8 bases and the V segment lost 6 bases, leaving 9 bases of the junction unmatched. Written as DNA, the CDR3 is TGTGCCAGCAGCCAAAGACAGGGCCTAGAAGCTTTCTTT. Amino acid sequence: CASSQRQGLEAFF.

This clone was seen only once. The chain uses TRBV5-6 and TRBJ2-7; D not certain. This CDR3 is 15 amino acids long. Per germline, CDR1 SGHDT and CDR2 YYEEEE. V was shortened by 3 bases and J by 2 bases, with 15 bases between the two germline ends. The CDR3 nucleotides are TGTGCCAGCAGCTGGAGAATCGACGGCACCTACGAGCAGTACTTC. It specifies CASSWRIDGTYEQYF. The whole variable domain, filled in from reference TRBV5-6 and TRBJ2-7, reads DAGVTQSPTHLIKTRGQQVTLRCSPKSGHDTVSWYQQALGQGPQFIFQYYEEEERQRGNFPDRFSGHQFPNYSSELNVNALLLGDSALYLCASSWRIDGTYEQYFGPGTRLTVT.

This clone was seen once. V is TRBV11-2 and J is TRBJ1-1, with D possibly being TRBD1 (6 bases). The CDR3 is made up of 18 amino acids. V was clipped by 5 bases and J by 0 bases, with 22 bases between them. Germline loops: CDR1 SGHAT, CDR2 FQNNGV. The CDR3, as DNA: TGTGCCAGCAGCCCTTCGGACAGAACCAAGGTGATGAACACTGAAGCTTTCTTT. As protein: CASSPSDRTKVMNTEAFF.

The chain employs TRBV6-4 and TRBJ1-1; TRBD1 might be the D (5 bases). The CDR3 totals 13 residues. Between the trimmed V and J ends, which lost 2 bases and 5 bases, there was a span of 9 bases. The germline V gene has CDR1 MRHNA and CDR2 SNTAGT. CDR3 sequence: CASSDRGGTEAFF. CDR3 DNA sequence: TGTGCCAGCAGTGACAGGGGAGGGACTGAAGCTTTCTTT.

The chain is built from TRBV5-4 and TRBJ2-6; D not certain. Germline V gene lookup returns CDR1 SGHNT and CDR2 YYREEE (reference sequence). This CDR3 spans 14 amino acids. V was pared by 2 bases and J by 1 base, with 4 bases between. CDR3 region: CASSFSSGANVLTF. The DNA for the CDR3 is TGTGCCAGCAGCTTCTCTTCTGGGGCCAACGTCCTGACTTTC.

The gene calls are TRBV2 and TRBJ2-1; 8 nucleotides match TRBD1. Germline V gene data show CDR1 as SNHLY and CDR2 as FYNNEI. The CDR3 extends over 14 amino acids. The trim removed 9 bases at V and 3 bases at J, leaving 7 bases unmatched. The CDR3 here is CARYRDRFYNEQFF. The CDR3 nucleotides are TGTGCCAGATACCGGGACAGGTTCTACAATGAGCAGTTCTTC.

The chain carries TRBV24-1 and TRBJ1-1; D unresolved. Looked up from germline, CDR1 is KGHDR and CDR2 is SFDVKD. Trimming removed 4 bases from V and 2 bases from J, with 13 bases in between. This CDR3 comprises 15 residues. CDR3 sequence reads: CATSDPTRSNTEAFF. In nucleotides, the CDR3 is TGTGCCACCAGTGACCCCACACGGAGTAACACTGAAGCTTTCTTT.

The chain links TRBV6-6 to TRBJ2-7; D may be TRBD1 (5 bases). The CDR3 contains 13 residues. The germline V gene encodes CDR1 MNHNY and CDR2 SVGAGI (reference sequence). The V end was cut by 6 bases, the J end by 4 bases, with 13 bases between. The CDR3 region is CASRGQESYEQYF. CDR3 DNA: TGTGCCAGCAGGGGGCAGGAGAGTTACGAGCAGTACTTC.

The chain carries TRBV5-1 and TRBJ2-5; a possible D gene is TRBD1 (5 bases). Germline CDR1 reads SGHRS; CDR2 reads YFSETQ. The V end lost 0 bases, the J end lost 4 bases, and 7 bases lay between the germline ends. CDR3 length: 13 residues. The CDR3 bases are TGCGCCAGCAGCTTGGGGGGCGCAGAGACCCAGTACTTC. Residues: CASSLGGAETQYF.

This clone was observed a single time. This chain uses TRBV6-5 with TRBJ2-7, with TRBD1 matching 9 bases. Germline V gene lookup returns CDR1 MNHEY and CDR2 SVGAGI. The CDR3 is made up of 15 amino acids. The J segment lost 1 base and the V segment lost 2 bases, leaving 3 bases of the junction unmatched. CDR3 DNA: TGTGCCAGCAGTTACCAACAGGGGGCGTCCTACGAGCAGTACTTC. Translating gives CASSYQQGASYEQYF.

The chain carries TRBV7-2 and TRBJ1-2; D might be TRBD1 (5 bases). There are 14 residues in the CDR3. The V gene's germline CDR1 is SGHTA and CDR2 FQGNSA. The ends were cut back, 5 bases at V and 5 bases at J, with 15 bases in the middle. The DNA of the CDR3 is TGTGCCAGCAGCCGGACGGGGGGGTGGTATGGCTACACCTTC. This codes for CASSRTGGWYGYTF.